This TCR beta chain came from a study of CD8+ T cells in alopecia areata. Study-level information: Treated patients' severity was scored by percentage of affected scalp area.

RNA was isolated and reverse transcribed to cDNA, the sequencing template. Method: immunoSEQ multiplex PCR; TCRdb's copy keeps in-frame clones and lacks some. This table holds under 350,000 clones, roughly 50% found once. This clone occurred a few times. Its antigen is currently unknown. CDR1 and CDR2 from the germline V gene are LNHDA and SQIVND (reference sequence). V gave up 5 bases and J gave up 4 bases, with 10 bases separating them. The CDR3 runs to 13 residues. Treatment denoted: oral pan-JAK inhibitor, 5-10 mg twice daily. Study-level findings and limits: Only one nonresponder was present, which leaves the link between baseline CD8+ expansion and response uncertain. Many expanded lesional clones stayed in scalp and blood while on tofacitinib. Resident alphabeta T cells of normal skin are also sequenced in scalp samples.

The TCR comes from a human donor with alopecia areata. The material was CD4+ T cells sorted from blood, obtained at week 24, from a patient treated with tofacitinib. The chain recombines TRBV19 with TRBJ2-3; D is unclear. The CDR3 DNA reads as TGTGCCAGTAGTTCACGAAATGCAGATACGCAGTATTTT. This gives the protein CASSSRNADTQYF.